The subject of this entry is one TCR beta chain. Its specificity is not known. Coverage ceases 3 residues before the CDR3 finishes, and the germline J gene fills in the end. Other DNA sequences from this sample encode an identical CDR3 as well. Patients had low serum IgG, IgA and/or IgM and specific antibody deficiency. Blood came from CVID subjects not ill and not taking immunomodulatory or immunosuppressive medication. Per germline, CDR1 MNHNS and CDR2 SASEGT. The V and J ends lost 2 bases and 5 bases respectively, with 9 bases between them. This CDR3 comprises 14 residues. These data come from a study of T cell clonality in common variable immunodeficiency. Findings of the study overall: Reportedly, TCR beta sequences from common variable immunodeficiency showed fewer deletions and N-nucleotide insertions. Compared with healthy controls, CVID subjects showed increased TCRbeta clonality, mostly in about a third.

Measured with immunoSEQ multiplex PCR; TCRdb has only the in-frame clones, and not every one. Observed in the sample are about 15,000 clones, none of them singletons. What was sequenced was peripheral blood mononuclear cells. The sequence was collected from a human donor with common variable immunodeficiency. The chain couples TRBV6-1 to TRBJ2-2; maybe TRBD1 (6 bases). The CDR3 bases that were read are TGTGCCAGCAGTGAACAGGGGATAACCGGGGAG. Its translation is CASSEQGITGE. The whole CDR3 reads CASSEQGITGELFF.